The 3 T cell receptor beta chains listed next were all sequenced from one sample in a study of brain T cells in children with intractable seizures. Profiled with immunoSEQ multiplex PCR; TCRdb holds only in-frame clones, not every one. The sample lists approximately 330,000 clones, 93% occurring once. As to time point: blood from clinic visit 5 months post-surgery; TSC patient then seizure free. The specimen comprised peripheral blood, sampled roughly 5 months after surgery. These TCRs come from a boy under two years old with tuberous sclerosis and intractable seizures.

This chain uses TRBV19 with TRBJ1-5, with D unclear. The germline V gene has CDR1 LNHDA and CDR2 SQIVND (reference sequence). The CDR3 contains 13 residues. CDR3 coding DNA: TGTGCTTACCCCCGCCTTCTCGCCCAGCCCCAGCATTTT. This translates into CAYPRLLAQPQHF.

V is TRBV7-2 and J is TRBJ2-1; the match to TRBD1 covers 10 bases. Germline CDR1 reads SGHTA; CDR2 reads FQGNSA. The CDR3 has 15 amino acids. The junction had 8 bases not matched to a gene; V was cut back by 3 bases and J by 9 bases. The CDR3 loop is CASSFYMGQGFEQFF. CDR3 sequence (DNA): TGTGCCAGCAGCTTCTATATGGGACAGGGGTTTGAGCAGTTCTTC.

This clone was seen a single time. The CDR3 protein is CASSFKDTQYF. The CDR3 DNA reads as TGTGCCAGCAGCTTCAAAGATACGCAGTATTTT. This sequence joins TRBV7-2 and TRBJ2-3; D unclear. CDR1 is SGHTA and CDR2 is FQGNSA in the germline V gene. CDR3 size: 11 residues. Between the trimmed V and J ends, which lost 3 bases and 5 bases, there was a span of 3 bases.